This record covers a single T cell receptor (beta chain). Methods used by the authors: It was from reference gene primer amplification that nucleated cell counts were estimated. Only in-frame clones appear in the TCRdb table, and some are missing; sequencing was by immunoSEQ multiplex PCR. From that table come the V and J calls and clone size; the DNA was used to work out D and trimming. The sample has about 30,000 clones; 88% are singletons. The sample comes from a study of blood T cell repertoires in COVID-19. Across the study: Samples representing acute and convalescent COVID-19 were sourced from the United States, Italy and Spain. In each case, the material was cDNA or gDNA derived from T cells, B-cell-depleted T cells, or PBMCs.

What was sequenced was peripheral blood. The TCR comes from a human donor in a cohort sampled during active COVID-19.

The CDR3 bases are TGTGCCATCAAAAGGGGTGATGGGAACGCGAACACCGGGGAGCTGTTTTTT. Translating gives CAIKRGDGNANTGELFF. V gene TRBV10-3 combines with J gene TRBJ2-2; possibly TRBD1 for D (5 bases). Germline V gene lookup returns CDR1 ENHRY and CDR2 SYGVKD. The CDR3 has 17 residues. Trimming removed 7 bases at V and 0 bases at J, with 18 bases between.